This TCR beta chain came from a study of T-cell reconstitution after alpha-beta-depleted transplantation in children. Researchers prepared the TCRbeta library using unique molecular identifiers, the study reports. From the PCR reads, TCRdb called clonotypes with MiXCR, one entry per CDR3 protein. The table records about 140,000 distinct CDR3 sequences, 7.5% to 9% of them present only once. Study outcomes and limitations: One year post-transplant, T-cell counts and diversity were largely derived from T cells produced anew.

The germline V gene encodes CDR1 SGHKS and CDR2 YYEKEE (reference sequence). The V gene end was trimmed by 5 bases and the J gene end by 7 bases; junction bases not matched to a gene: 7. CDR3 size: 14 residues. This clonotype was seen repeatedly, ten times or more. Its antigen is undetermined. Sequencing was performed on PBMCs, mostly from graft donor cells, taken 180 days after TCRalphabeta/CD19-depleted stem cell transplant. The source of this sequence is a female patient between 2 and 10 years old who had a stem cell transplant for congenital amegakaryocytic thrombocytopenia, so the T cells may come from the graft donor. The chain carries TRBV5-5 and TRBJ1-4; 8 positions agree with TRBD1. The DNA of the CDR3 is TGTGCCAGCAGTTATGACAGGGGACGTGAAAAACTGTTTTTT. The encoded protein is CASSYDRGREKLFF.